Listed here are 25 T cell receptor beta chains from one sample, sequenced in a study of blood T cell repertoires in COVID-19. The repertoire was sequenced with immunoSEQ multiplex PCR; TCRdb's copy has only in-frame clones and lacks some. Here the sample spans 40,000 to 65,000 clones, 65% to 85% being singletons. The material sequenced was peripheral blood. These receptor sequences come from a human donor with active or convalescent COVID-19. The donor label of this sample is uncertain.

V usage is TRBV27 and J usage is TRBJ1-3; 7 bases map to TRBD1. Germline V lookup: CDR1 MNHEY, CDR2 SMNVEV (reference sequence). This CDR3 spans 14 amino acids. V dropped 8 bases and J dropped 2; count of bases not matched to a gene: 6. CDR3 sequence reads: CASHQTGTGNTIYF. CDR3 DNA sequence: TGTGCCAGCCACCAGACAGGGACTGGAAACACCATATATTTT.

The rearrangement uses TRBV5-6 and TRBJ1-5; D gene uncertain. Germline values: CDR1 SGHDT, CDR2 YYEEEE. Deletions cut 4 bases from V and 4 bases from J, with 6 bases between. This CDR3 is 12 amino acids long. CDR3 sequence (DNA): TGTGCCAGCAGCCGCACTAATCAGCCCCAGCATTTT. Its protein is CASSRTNQPQHF.

V gene TRBV27 combines with J gene TRBJ2-1, with TRBD2 matching over 10 bases. V shed 1 base and J 7 bases; nucleotides not matched to a gene: 7. Germline CDR1 reads MNHEY; CDR2 reads SMNVEV (reference sequence). CDR3 length: 16 residues. The CDR3 DNA is TGTGCCAGCAGTTTATGGGCTAGCGGGAGTAGGAATGAGCAGTTCTTC. As protein: CASSLWASGSRNEQFF.

V usage is TRBV28 and J usage is TRBJ2-7; D possibly corresponds to TRBD2 (6 bases). Germline V gene lookup returns CDR1 MDHEN and CDR2 SYDVKM. Trimming cost V 7 bases and J 0 bases, with 16 bases left between them. The CDR3 runs 15 residues. The CDR3, as DNA: TGTGCCAGCATAGAGGGAGGTCCGCACTCCTACGAGCAGTACTTC. It codes for CASIEGGPHSYEQYF.

The rearrangement joins TRBV28 to TRBJ2-3, with 8 bases that match TRBD1. The CDR3 contains 16 residues. Germline CDR1 and CDR2: MDHEN and SYDVKM. Losses at the gene ends were 5 bases for V and 5 bases for J; bases not matched to a gene: 12. Here the CDR3 DNA reads TGTGCCAGCAGTCAAAGGACAGGGCCCTCGATAGATACGCAGTATTTT. Translated: CASSQRTGPSIDTQYF.

CDR3 DNA sequence: TGTGCCAGCAGTGAACAGGGGGACACTGAAGCTTTCTTT. This encodes CASSEQGDTEAFF. The chain has TRBV6-1 and TRBJ1-1; 7 bases align to TRBD1. There are 13 residues in the CDR3. The V and J ends lost 2 bases and 3 bases, in that order; junction bases with no gene match: 0. Germline V gene lookup returns CDR1 MNHNS and CDR2 SASEGT.

This clone was picked up a small number of times. The chain joins TRBV30 to TRBJ1-2; 9 nucleotides match TRBD1. This CDR3 is built from 15 residues. J gave up 8 bases and V 2 bases, and 12 bases lay outside the gene matches. Germline CDR1 and CDR2: GTSNPN and SVGIG (reference sequence). The CDR3 spells CAWSPTEQGAKGYTF. CDR3 DNA sequence: TGTGCCTGGAGTCCAACGGAACAGGGGGCTAAAGGCTACACCTTC.

The chain carries TRBV11-1 and TRBJ2-7; D is ambiguous. V lost 4 bases to trimming and J lost 0 bases, with 10 bases between them. Germline V gene data show CDR1 as SGHAT and CDR2 as FQDESV (reference sequence). The CDR3 covers 14 residues. The CDR3 here is CASSSPPSSYEQYF. The CDR3 DNA follows: TGTGCCAGCAGCTCCCCCCCGAGCTCCTACGAGCAGTACTTC. The variable domain in full, with the rest retrieved from reference TRBV11-1 and TRBJ2-7, is EAEVAQSPRYKITEKSQAVAFWCDPISGHATLYWYRQILGQGPELLVQFQDESVVDDSQLPKDRFSAERLKGVDSTLKIQPAELGDSAMYLCASSSPPSSYEQYFGPGTRLTVT.

The table lists this clone with a few counts. The chain links TRBV18 to TRBJ2-7, with 13 bases that match TRBD2. The germline V gene has CDR1 KGHSH and CDR2 LQKENI. V shed 2 bases and J 6 bases; nucleotides not matched to a gene: 7. This CDR3 spans 16 amino acids. CDR3 DNA sequence: TGTGCCAGCTCACCAACTAGCGGGAGGGCCCCGACCGAGCAGTACTTC. It yields the protein CASSPTSGRAPTEQYF. Full variable domain (outside the CDR3, taken from reference TRBV18 and TRBJ2-7): NAGVMQNPRHLVRRRGQEARLRCSPMKGHSHVYWYRQLPEEGLKFMVYLQKENIIDESGMPKERFSAEFPKEGPSILRIQQVVRGDSAAYFCASSPTSGRAPTEQYFGPGTRLTVT.

This rearrangement joins TRBV5-6 to TRBJ2-7, with 9 positions matching TRBD1. The CDR3 has 16 residues. Germline loops: CDR1 SGHDT, CDR2 YYEEEE. Unmatched junction bases numbered 9, after V lost 4 bases and J lost 1 base. CDR3 nucleotides: TGTGCCAGCAGCCCGGTAGGGACAGGGAATTCCTACGAGCAGTACTTC. This sequence encodes CASSPVGTGNSYEQYF.

This clone was observed a few times. This sequence joins TRBV12-5 and TRBJ2-3; the D is unclear. The CDR3 sequence is 17 residues long. V lost 3 bases and J lost 2, with 18 bases in between. Germline assignment: CDR1 LGHNT and CDR2 FRNRAP. The chain's CDR3 is CASGFESIRWFTDTQYF. CDR3 sequence (DNA): TGTGCTAGTGGTTTTGAGTCGATCCGGTGGTTCACAGATACGCAGTATTTT.

This chain joins TRBV5-6 and TRBJ2-1, with D unclear. CDR3 size: 15 residues. V was trimmed by 4 bases and J by 3 bases, leaving 14 bases between them. Germline V lookup: CDR1 SGHDT, CDR2 YYEEEE. CDR3 bases: TGTGCCAGCAGCCCGCCCTTTAGTGTCTACAATGAGCAGTTCTTC. It yields the protein CASSPPFSVYNEQFF.

The J gene is TRBJ2-1, the V gene TRBV7-9; 9 bases match TRBD2. This CDR3 is 17 amino acids long. CDR1 is SEHNR, CDR2 FQNEAQ, per germline (reference sequence). J lost 2 bases, V lost 0 bases, and 5 bases had no gene match. The CDR3 coding sequence is TGTGCCAGCAGCTTAGCACCGCCTAGCGGGACCTACAATGAGCAGTTCTTC. Protein sequence: CASSLAPPSGTYNEQFF.

The V gene is TRBV7-2, the J gene TRBJ1-5; 9 nucleotides align to TRBD1. Trimming at V came to 4 bases and at J to 5 bases, leaving 3 bases not matched to a gene. Germline V CDR1 and CDR2: SGHTA, FQGNSA. The CDR3 covers 14 residues. As DNA, the CDR3 is TGTGCCAGCAGCTCTAGACAGGGGGATCAGCCCCAGCATTTT. It specifies CASSSRQGDQPQHF.

The sample holds a few counts of this clone. This rearrangement joins TRBV7-9 to TRBJ2-7; 9 bases align to TRBD1. Germline V lookup: CDR1 SEHNR, CDR2 FQNEAQ (reference sequence). The CDR3 has 14 residues. The trim removed 5 bases at V and 7 bases at J, leaving 9 bases unmatched. The CDR3 coding sequence is TGTGCCAGCAGCCGGACAGGGGCCCAGGGTGAGCAGTACTTC. This translates into CASSRTGAQGEQYF. Complete variable domain (other parts from reference TRBV7-9 and TRBJ2-7): DTGVSQNPRHKITKRGQNVTFRCDPISEHNRLYWYRQTLGQGPEFLTYFQNEAQLEKSRLLSDRFSAERPKGSFSTLEIQRTEQGDSAMYLCASSRTGAQGEQYFGPGTRLTVT.

J is TRBJ2-7 and V is TRBV7-8; 9 bases map to TRBD1. Germline V lookup: CDR1 SGHVS, CDR2 FQNEAQ. V was clipped by 10 bases and J by 1 base; unmatched bases: 11. The CDR3 spans 15 residues. In DNA form, the CDR3 reads TGTGCCACCAAATTTACGGGGACAGGGTCCTACGAGCAGTACTTC. As protein: CATKFTGTGSYEQYF.

V and J are TRBV3-1 (or the pseudogene TRBV3-2) and TRBJ2-1; perhaps TRBD2 as D (5 bases). CDR1 LGHDT and CDR2 YNNKEL come from the germline V gene (reference sequence). The CDR3 covers 15 residues. V lost 6 bases and J lost 5, with 17 bases in between. The CDR3 region is CASRGFSVTDNEQFF. The CDR3 DNA is TGTGCCAGCAGGGGATTTAGCGTAACCGACAATGAGCAGTTCTTC.

Remarks on this clone: This same CDR3 is encoded by further DNA sequences in the sample. The rearrangement joins TRBV5-1 to TRBJ1-2; D ambiguous. CDR1 and CDR2 from the germline V gene are SGHRS and YFSETQ. This CDR3 has 12 amino acids. V was cut by 5 bases and J by 1 base, with 6 bases left in between. The CDR3, as DNA: TGCGCCAGCAGTACGGGTAACTATGGCTACACCTTC. Its translation is CASSTGNYGYTF.

This chain connects TRBV5-1 to TRBJ2-3; TRBD1 is a possible D gene (5 bases). Germline CDR1 and CDR2: SGHRS and YFSETQ. This CDR3 comprises 13 residues. Trimming stripped 7 bases from V and 2 bases from J, with 11 bases between. In DNA, the CDR3 is TGCGCCAGCTCCAGGGATTACACAGATACGCAGTATTTT. As protein: CASSRDYTDTQYF. Full variable domain (remainder filled in from reference TRBV5-1 and TRBJ2-3): KAGVTQTPRYLIKTRGQQVTLSCSPISGHRSVSWYQQTPGQGLQFLFEYFSETQRNKGNFPGRFSGRQFSNSRSEMNVSTLELGDSALYLCASSRDYTDTQYFGPGTRLTVL.

This clone appeared a few times. The rearrangement joins TRBV7-2 to TRBJ2-3; D gene unclear. With 5 bases removed from V and 8 bases from J, the gap between germline ends came to 14 bases. This CDR3 has 13 amino acids. In germline, CDR1 is SGHTA, CDR2 FQGNSA. CDR3 residues: CASSLSEAVTQYF. Here the CDR3 DNA reads TGTGCCAGCAGCCTCTCCGAAGCCGTTACGCAGTATTTT.

The V call is TRBV28, the J call TRBJ2-1, with TRBD2 identical over 10 bases. This CDR3 is built from 15 residues. Germline V gene data show CDR1 as MDHEN and CDR2 as SYDVKM. V was clipped by 2 bases and J by 8 bases; unmatched bases: 6. CDR3 protein: CASSLRASGRDEQFF. Written as DNA, the CDR3 is TGTGCCAGCAGTTTAAGGGCTAGCGGGAGAGATGAGCAGTTCTTC.

The chain employs TRBV3-1 (or the pseudogene TRBV3-2) and TRBJ1-2, with unresolved D. Germline CDR1 and CDR2: LGHDT and YNNKEL (reference sequence). The CDR3 extends over 13 amino acids. V was pared by 1 base and J by 8 bases, with 11 bases between. Written as DNA, the CDR3 is TGTGCCAGCAGCCAAGGGAGGGTAAGGGGCTACACCTTC. This encodes CASSQGRVRGYTF.

By share, this clone ranks as medium-sized. The chain is built from TRBV4-1 and TRBJ2-1, with D perhaps matching TRBD2 (6 bases). Trimming removed 4 bases from V and 9 bases from J, with 13 bases in between. The V gene's germline CDR1 is MGHRA and CDR2 YSYEKL. This CDR3 spans 13 amino acids. The CDR3 region is CASSPGEEREQFF. Written as DNA, the CDR3 is TGCGCCAGCAGCCCTGGGGAGGAGCGTGAGCAGTTCTTC.

This clone has more than one count but fewer than ten. J is TRBJ1-2 and V is TRBV2; 9 bases agree with TRBD1. The trim removed 1 base at V and 7 bases at J, leaving 4 bases unmatched. This CDR3 spans 14 amino acids. The germline CDR1 and CDR2 sequences are SNHLY and FYNNEI. The DNA for the CDR3 is TGTGCCAGCAGTGAAGGGAGGGACAGGGCTGGCTACACCTTC. This gives the protein CASSEGRDRAGYTF.

CDR3 sequence: CASSPTGNVADTQYF. In DNA form, the CDR3 reads TGTGCCAGTAGTCCCACAGGGAATGTCGCGGATACGCAGTATTTT. This rearrangement joins TRBV19 to TRBJ2-3; D perhaps matches TRBD1 (6 bases). Germline loops: CDR1 LNHDA, CDR2 SQIVND (reference sequence). The ends were cut back, 5 bases at V and 6 bases at J, with 18 bases in the middle. The CDR3 is 15 amino acids.